Each of the 4 T cell receptor beta chains below was sequenced from the same sample in a study of blood T cells in healthy people across ages. For the second PCR, which ran for about 6 to 11 cycles, a sample-barcoded 5' primer and a J-beta primer mix were used. TCRdb itself ran the 5' RACE reads through MiXCR, one entry per CDR3 protein. The data contain 1.5 million to 2 million distinct CDR3 sequences, just under 50% of them singletons. The source material was blood. These receptors all come from a woman aged 40 to 50 in good health.

The V gene is TRBV5-1, the J gene TRBJ2-1; 16 positions match TRBD2. The CDR3 has 18 residues. In germline, CDR1 is SGHRS, CDR2 YFSETQ. J was trimmed by 4 bases and V by 2 bases; bases with no gene match: 6. The CDR3 sequence: CASSLGTSGGARYNEQFF. The CDR3 DNA follows: TGCGCCAGCAGCTTAGGGACTAGCGGGGGGGCGAGGTACAATGAGCAGTTCTTC.

The V call is TRBV20-1, the J call TRBJ2-5; D perhaps matches TRBD1 (5 bases). This CDR3 has 13 amino acids. Trimming stripped 4 bases from V and 5 bases from J, with 14 bases between. Germline CDR1 DFQATT, CDR2 SNEGSKA (reference sequence). CDR3 in DNA: TGCAGTGCTATATCTAGGACAAGTGAGACCCAGTACTTC. As protein: CSAISRTSETQYF.

A single count supports this clonotype. This rearrangement joins TRBV28 to TRBJ2-1; 9 bases fit TRBD2. V was clipped by 6 bases and J by 4 bases; unmatched bases: 7. The CDR3 runs 15 residues. Germline CDR1 MDHEN, CDR2 SYDVKM. CDR3 sequence reads: CASSGISGGYNEQFF. DNA for the CDR3: TGTGCCAGCAGCGGGATAAGCGGGGGGTACAATGAGCAGTTCTTC.

As for this clonotype: With a much larger clone just one base away, this may be a read error. The chain joins TRBV4-3 to TRBJ2-6, with TRBD1 as a possible D gene (5 bases). The CDR3 sequence is 18 residues long. The germline gives CDR1 LGHNA, CDR2 YSLEER. The CDR3 region is CASSQEAIGFSGANVLIF. The CDR3 nucleotides read TGCGCCAGCAGCCAAGAGGCTATCGGATTCTCTGGGGCCAACGTCCTGATTTTC.